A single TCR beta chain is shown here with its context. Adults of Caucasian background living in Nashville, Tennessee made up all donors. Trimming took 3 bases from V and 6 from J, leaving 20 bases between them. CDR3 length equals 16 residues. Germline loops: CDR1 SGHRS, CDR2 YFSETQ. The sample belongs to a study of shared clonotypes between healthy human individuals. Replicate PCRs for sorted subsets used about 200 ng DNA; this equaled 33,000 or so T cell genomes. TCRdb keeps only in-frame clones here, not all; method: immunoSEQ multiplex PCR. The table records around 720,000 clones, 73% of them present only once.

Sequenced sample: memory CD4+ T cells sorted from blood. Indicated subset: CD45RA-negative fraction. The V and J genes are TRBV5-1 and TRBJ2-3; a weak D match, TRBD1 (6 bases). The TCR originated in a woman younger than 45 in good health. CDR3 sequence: CASSWIGGSLVDTQYF. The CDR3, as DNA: TGCGCCAGCAGCTGGATAGGGGGTAGCCTTGTTGATACGCAGTATTTT.